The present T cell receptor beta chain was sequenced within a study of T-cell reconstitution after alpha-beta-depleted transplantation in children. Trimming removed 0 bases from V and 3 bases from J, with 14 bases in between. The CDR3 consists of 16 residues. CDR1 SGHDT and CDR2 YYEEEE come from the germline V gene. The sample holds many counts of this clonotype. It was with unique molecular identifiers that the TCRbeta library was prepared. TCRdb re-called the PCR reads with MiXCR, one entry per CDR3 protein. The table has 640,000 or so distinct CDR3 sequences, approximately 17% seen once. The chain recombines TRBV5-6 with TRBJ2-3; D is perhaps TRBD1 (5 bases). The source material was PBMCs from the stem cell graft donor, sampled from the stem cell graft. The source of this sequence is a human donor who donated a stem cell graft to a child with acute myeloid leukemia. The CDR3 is CASSLVQGIVTDTQYF. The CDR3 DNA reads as TGTGCCAGCAGCTTGGTGCAGGGAATCGTTACAGATACGCAGTATTTT.